Detailed here is one T cell receptor beta chain. Its specificity is not known. Time point specified: week 23, last vaccination. The investigators gave 300 ug of mutant IDH1 20-mer peptide in each vaccine dose, together with topical imiquimod. These data originate in a study of a mutant IDH1 vaccine in newly diagnosed glioma. Generated by immunoSEQ multiplex PCR, the TCRdb table keeps only in-frame clones and is missing some. The repertoire holds tens of thousands of clones, 75% to 85% seen once, with more than 5.5% in the top ten. Sequenced material: PBMCs, taken from a glioma patient whose treatment included an IDH1 peptide vaccine. This TCR derives from a middle-aged man with glioma.

Here the CDR3 DNA reads TGCAGCGTTTATGGAGGGGGGTGGGCTTTCTTT. Translation gives CSVYGGGWAFF. This chain connects TRBV29-1 to TRBJ1-1, with D perhaps TRBD1 (6 bases). The length of the CDR3 is 11 residues. Germline loops: CDR1 SQVTM, CDR2 ANQGSEA. V was pared by 5 bases and J by 11 bases, with 15 bases between. The complete variable domain, with remaining parts taken from reference TRBV29-1 and TRBJ1-1, reads SAVISQKPSRDICQRGTSLTIQCQVDSQVTMMFWYRQQPGQSLTLIATANQGSEATYESGFVIDKFPISRPNLTFSTLTVSNMSPEDSSIYLCSVYGGGWAFFGQGTRLTVV.